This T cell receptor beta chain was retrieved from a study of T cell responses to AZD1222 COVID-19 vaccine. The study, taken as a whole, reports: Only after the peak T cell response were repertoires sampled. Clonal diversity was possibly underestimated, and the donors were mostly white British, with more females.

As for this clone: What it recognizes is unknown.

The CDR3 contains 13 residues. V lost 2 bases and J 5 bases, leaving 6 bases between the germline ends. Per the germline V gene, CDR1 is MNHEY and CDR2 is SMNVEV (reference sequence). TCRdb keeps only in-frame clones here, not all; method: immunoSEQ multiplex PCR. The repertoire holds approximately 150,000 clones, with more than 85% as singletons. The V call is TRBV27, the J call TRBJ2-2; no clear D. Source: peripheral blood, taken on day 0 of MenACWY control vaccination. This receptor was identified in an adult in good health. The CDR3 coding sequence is TGTGCCAGCAGTTTACGACAAACCGGGGAGCTGTTTTTT. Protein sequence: CASSLRQTGELFF.